A selection of T cell receptor beta chains follows, all from one sample in a study of shared T cell receptors in the human thymus. Some clones are missing from TCRdb's copy, which holds only in-frame ones; the method was immunoSEQ multiplex PCR. The table lists hundreds of thousands of clones, about 90% of them singletons. These data were also reused for a study on human thymus T cells.

Source material: thymocytes. The receptors were sampled from a boy younger than two with a congenital heart defect. Each CDR3 is given with its conserved first and last residue. Each record gives: clone size, CDR3 length, D gene, V gene, J gene, CDR3 DNA, CDR3 protein. D genes are given only for firm matches. Rows give clone size only sometimes, using once, few, many, or a class for an expanded clone.

.	16	TRBD1	TRBV4-1	TRBJ1-5	TGCGCCAGCAGCCAAGGCCCCCCAGGGGGAAATCAGCCCCAGCATTTT	CASSQGPPGGNQPQHF
.	14	TRBD2	TRBV14	TRBJ2-5	TGTGCCAGCAGCCAAGACTGGGGGGGGGAGACCCAGTACTTC	CASSQDWGGETQYF
.	14	TRBD1	TRBV4-2	TRBJ1-2	TGTGCCAGCCGGACAGGGGGCGCCAACTATGGCTACACCTTC	CASRTGGANYGYTF
.	9	.	TRBV10-3	TRBJ1-2	TGTGCCGTAGGGGATTTGGTGGTCTTC	CAVGDLVVF
.	14	TRBD1	TRBV14	TRBJ1-2	TGTGCCAGCAGCCAGAGACAGGGGGACTATGGCTACACCTTC	CASSQRQGDYGYTF
.	13	.	TRBV6-5	TRBJ1-2	TGTGCCAGCAGTTACTTTGGGGGCGGGGGCTACACCTTC	CASSYFGGGGYTF
once	12	.	TRBV6-6	TRBJ2-7	TGTGCCAGCAGTTCGCTGAGCTACGAGCAGTACTTC	CASSSLSYEQYF
.	14	.	TRBV11-3	TRBJ1-6	TGTGCCAGCAGCCCCCGGGATCAGAATTCACCCCTCCACTTT	CASSPRDQNSPLHF
.	15	TRBD2	TRBV19	TRBJ2-3	TGTGCCAGTAGTATAATAGCGGGAGGTCCAGATACGCAGTATTTT	CASSIIAGGPDTQYF
.	15	.	TRBV6-5	TRBJ2-7	TGTGCCAGCAGTACCATACGCTTCTACCGCTACGAGCAGTACTTC	CASSTIRFYRYEQYF
.	17	.	TRBV21-1	TRBJ2-2	TGTGCCACCCAAGCAATAGCGGGAGGACTGAACACCGGGGAGCTGTTTTTT	CATQAIAGGLNTGELFF
.	17	TRBD2	TRBV27	TRBJ2-2	TGTGCCAGCAGTTCCCAAGCGGGGGGCCCGAACACCGGGGAGCTGTTTTTT	CASSSQAGGPNTGELFF
.	15	.	TRBV6-1	TRBJ2-7	TGTGCCAGCAGTGATCCTGTCCCAACTACGGGCGAGCAGTACTTC	CASSDPVPTTGEQYF
.	15	.	TRBV4-1	TRBJ2-7	TGCGCCAGCAGCCAAGATGTTGGCATTTACTACGAGCAGTACTTC	CASSQDVGIYYEQYF
.	16	TRBD2	TRBV19	TRBJ2-5	TGTGCCAGTAGTATAGATCCGGCTAGCGGGGAAGAGACCCAGTACTTC	CASSIDPASGEETQYF
.	17	TRBD2	TRBV7-4	TRBJ2-2	TGTGCCAGCAGCTTAGAGTCCCGGGGGGGGTACACCGGGGAGCTGTTTTTT	CASSLESRGGYTGELFF
.	16	.	TRBV2	TRBJ1-5	TGTGCCAGCAGTGGCAGACAGGTCCATAGCAATCAGCCCCAGCATTTT	CASSGRQVHSNQPQHF
.	18	TRBD2	TRBV11-3	TRBJ2-2	TGTGCCAGCAGTCCCGGGACTAGCGGGAGCAACGGTGAACGGGAGCTGTTTTTT	CASSPGTSGSNGERELFF
.	14	TRBD1	TRBV30	TRBJ2-7	TGTGCCTGGAGTGGTGGGACAGTTCCCTACGAGCAGTACTTC	CAWSGGTVPYEQYF
.	15	.	TRBV7-9	TRBJ1-4	TGTGCCAGCACCCCTAAGGGACTTGGGGTCGAAAAACTGTTTTTT	CASTPKGLGVEKLFF
.	19	TRBD2	TRBV4-2	TRBJ2-1	TGTGCCAGCAGCCAAGATCTTGTGGTGGGACTAGCGGATTACAATGAGCAGTTCTTC	CASSQDLVVGLADYNEQFF
.	16	.	TRBV6-1	TRBJ2-2	TGTGCCAGCAGTGAACCCGGGACTCCAGGCACCGGGGAGCTGTTTTTT	CASSEPGTPGTGELFF
once	11	.	TRBV2	TRBJ2-1	TGTGCCAGCTCTAGACGCAATGAGCAGTTCTTC	CASSRRNEQFF
.	14	.	TRBV7-9	TRBJ1-4	TGTGCCAGCAGCTCTGACAGAACTAATGAAAAACTGTTTTTT	CASSSDRTNEKLFF
once	18	TRBD1	TRBV5-4	TRBJ1-5	TGTGCCAGCAGCATGACTCGGGGGGACAGGGCTAAGGATCAGCCCCAGCATTTT	CASSMTRGDRAKDQPQHF
once	15	.	TRBV4-3	TRBJ2-5	TGCGCCAGCAGCCAAGAGCGGGGGCCCCTCGCGGAGCAGTACTTC	CASSQERGPLAEQYF
.	13	.	TRBV11-3	TRBJ2-3	TGTGCCAGCAGCCAAGGGGGACGAGATACGCAGTATTTT	CASSQGGRDTQYF
.	15	TRBD1	TRBV30	TRBJ2-3	TGTGCCTGGAGAGACACGTCGACAGGGGCCCCCACGCAGTATTTT	CAWRDTSTGAPTQYF